Listed below are T cell receptor beta chains from one sample, sequenced in a study of T cell repertoires in cytomegalovirus infection. Their antigens are not known. Via MiXCR, TCRdb re-called the reads, giving one row per CDR3 protein. The sample lists 700,000 to 950,000 distinct CDR3 sequences, about 33% occurring once. The material sequenced was cultured CD8+ T cells from PBMCs, taken from culture after CMV antigen stimulation. The receptors stem from a human donor in good health (CMV status not recorded). Some clones in this sample may be carry-over from other donors' samples. CDR3s include the opening cysteine and the closing phenylalanine or tryptophan. The order of the fields is J gene, V gene, clone size, D gene, CDR3 DNA, CDR3 protein. D genes are given only for firm matches. Some rows have no size entry. The others give once, few or many, or a class for an expanded clone.

J gene: TRBJ2-5
V gene: TRBV7-6
clone size: few
D gene: TRBD2
CDR3 DNA: TGTGCCAGCAGCTTCCCGATGGGGGGGGTAGAGACCCAGTACTTC
CDR3 protein: CASSFPMGGVETQYF

J gene: TRBJ2-5
V gene: TRBV9
clone size: few
D gene: TRBD2
CDR3 DNA: TGTGCCAGCACCTCTCTGGGGACTATCCAAGAGACCCAGTACTTC
CDR3 protein: CASTSLGTIQETQYF

J gene: TRBJ1-3
V gene: TRBV5-6
clone size: -
D gene: TRBD1
CDR3 DNA: TGTGCCAGCAGCCGACGGAGGGACAGGGCACCCTTCTCTGGAAACACCATATATTTT
CDR3 protein: CASSRRRDRAPFSGNTIYF

J gene: TRBJ2-5
V gene: TRBV19
clone size: -
D gene: -
CDR3 DNA: TGTGCCAGTAGTATCACGGACGGAGGCGAGACCCAGTACTTC
CDR3 protein: CASSITDGGETQYF

J gene: TRBJ1-1
V gene: TRBV7-9
clone size: few
D gene: -
CDR3 DNA: TGTGCCAGCAGCCAACAGGGACCAGAAGCTTTCTTT
CDR3 protein: CASSQQGPEAFF

J gene: TRBJ1-1
V gene: TRBV2
clone size: few
D gene: -
CDR3 DNA: TGTGCCAGCTTGGTCGAAGGGGCATTCTTCAACACTGAAGCTTTCTTT
CDR3 protein: CASLVEGAFFNTEAFF

J gene: TRBJ1-2
V gene: TRBV19
clone size: -
D gene: -
CDR3 DNA: TGTGCCAGTAGTATAGACCCTCAGGTTTCCTATGGCTACACCTTC
CDR3 protein: CASSIDPQVSYGYTF

J gene: TRBJ1-2
V gene: TRBV7-2
clone size: -
D gene: -
CDR3 DNA: TGTGCCAGCAGCTTAATTGGGGGCGCGGATGGCTACACCTTC
CDR3 protein: CASSLIGGADGYTF

J gene: TRBJ2-2
V gene: TRBV6-6
clone size: -
D gene: -
CDR3 DNA: TGTGCCAGCAGTTACTCGAGAAGGTACCTAGGCACCGGGGAGCTGTTTTTT
CDR3 protein: CASSYSRRYLGTGELFF

J gene: TRBJ1-5
V gene: TRBV12-3/TRBV12-4
clone size: -
D gene: TRBD1
CDR3 DNA: TGTGCCAGCAGTTTCGCAGGGGGAGCGGATAGCAATCAGCCCCAGCATTTT
CDR3 protein: CASSFAGGADSNQPQHF

J gene: TRBJ2-1
V gene: TRBV6-2/TRBV6-3
clone size: -
D gene: -
CDR3 DNA: TGTGCCAGCAGTTACAACCTCTTAAATGAGCAGTTCTTC
CDR3 protein: CASSYNLLNEQFF

J gene: TRBJ2-1
V gene: TRBV7-6
clone size: many
D gene: -
CDR3 DNA: TGTGCCAGCAGCTTAAGAGGGCAGGGGGGACCTTCGGGCTACAATGAGCAGTTCTTC
CDR3 protein: CASSLRGQGGPSGYNEQFF

J gene: TRBJ2-1
V gene: TRBV15
clone size: once
D gene: TRBD2
CDR3 DNA: TGTGCCACTTTATGCGGGGGGGCTCTTCCCTACAATGAGCAGTTCTTC
CDR3 protein: CATLCGGALPYNEQFF

J gene: TRBJ2-5
V gene: TRBV7-9
clone size: few
D gene: -
CDR3 DNA: TGTGCCAGCAGCTCCAGGGTCGGGAAGACCCAGTACTTC
CDR3 protein: CASSSRVGKTQYF

J gene: TRBJ2-3
V gene: TRBV12-3/TRBV12-4
clone size: -
D gene: TRBD2
CDR3 DNA: TGTGCCAGCAGTTTTGCGACTAGCGGGGGGGCTGATACGCAGTATTTT
CDR3 protein: CASSFATSGGADTQYF

J gene: TRBJ1-5
V gene: TRBV6-6
clone size: -
D gene: -
CDR3 DNA: TGTGCCAGCAGCCCTAACACTAGCAATCAGCCCCAGCATTTT
CDR3 protein: CASSPNTSNQPQHF

J gene: TRBJ1-1
V gene: TRBV28
clone size: -
D gene: TRBD1
CDR3 DNA: TGTGCCAGCAGTTTCGCTCCACAGGGGGCCACTGAAGCTTTCTTT
CDR3 protein: CASSFAPQGATEAFF

J gene: TRBJ1-1
V gene: TRBV27
clone size: -
D gene: -
CDR3 DNA: TGTGCCAGCAGTTTATTACCAGGGGTGAGCACTGAAGCTTTCTTT
CDR3 protein: CASSLLPGVSTEAFF